This T cell receptor (beta chain) was identified in a study of T cell changes during pregnancy in multiple sclerosis. The CDR3 totals 15 residues. CDR1 is MNHNY, CDR2 SVGAGI, per germline (reference sequence). The trim removed 3 bases at V and 0 bases at J, leaving 4 bases unmatched. The protocol was immunoSEQ multiplex PCR, while the TCRdb copy is restricted to in-frame clones and leaves out a portion. Found here are under 110,000 clones, about 91% of them singletons; the top ten hold 3.1%. Sequencing used peripheral blood, obtained in the second trimester of pregnancy. This clonotype was sampled from a female donor with multiple sclerosis, enrolled in a pregnancy study. V and J are TRBV6-6 and TRBJ2-7, with 8 bases identical to TRBD1. The CDR3 spells CASSYRDRISYEQYF. The CDR3 coding sequence is TGTGCCAGCAGTTATAGGGACAGGATCTCCTACGAGCAGTACTTC.